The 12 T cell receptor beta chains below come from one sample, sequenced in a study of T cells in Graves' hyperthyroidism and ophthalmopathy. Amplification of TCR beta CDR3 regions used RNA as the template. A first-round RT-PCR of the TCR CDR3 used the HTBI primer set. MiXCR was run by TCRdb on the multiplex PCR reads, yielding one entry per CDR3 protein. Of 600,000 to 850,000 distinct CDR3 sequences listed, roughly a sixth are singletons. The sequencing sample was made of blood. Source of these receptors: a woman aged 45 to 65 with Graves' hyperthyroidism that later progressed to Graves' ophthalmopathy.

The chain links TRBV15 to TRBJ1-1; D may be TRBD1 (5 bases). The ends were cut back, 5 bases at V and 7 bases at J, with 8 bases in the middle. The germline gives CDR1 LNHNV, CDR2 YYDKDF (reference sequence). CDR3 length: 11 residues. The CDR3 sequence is CATSGDSEAFF. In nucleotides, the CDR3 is TGTGCCACCAGCGGCGACAGTGAAGCTTTCTTT.

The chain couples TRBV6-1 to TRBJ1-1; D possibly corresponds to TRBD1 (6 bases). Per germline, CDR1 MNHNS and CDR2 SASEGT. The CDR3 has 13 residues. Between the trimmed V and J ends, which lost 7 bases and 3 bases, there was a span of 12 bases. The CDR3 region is CASNQGQDTEAFF. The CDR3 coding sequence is TGTGCCAGCAACCAGGGGCAGGACACTGAAGCTTTCTTT.

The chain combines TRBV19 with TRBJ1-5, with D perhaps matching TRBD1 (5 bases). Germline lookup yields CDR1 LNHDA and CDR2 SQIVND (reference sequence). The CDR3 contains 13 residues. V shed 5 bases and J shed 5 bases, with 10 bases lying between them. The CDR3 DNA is TGTGCCAGTAGTTTCTCAGGGTATCAGCCCCAGCATTTT. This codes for CASSFSGYQPQHF.

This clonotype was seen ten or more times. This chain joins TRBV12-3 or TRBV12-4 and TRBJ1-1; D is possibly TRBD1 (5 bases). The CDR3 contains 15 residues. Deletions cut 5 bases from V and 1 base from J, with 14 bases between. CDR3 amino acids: CASSTPGRSNTEAFF. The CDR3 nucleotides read TGTGCCAGCAGTACCCCGGGACGGTCGAACACTGAAGCTTTCTTT.

CDR3 residues: CASLAGPSTDTQYF. CDR3 in DNA: TGTGCCTCCCTAGCTGGACCCAGCACAGATACGCAGTATTTT. V and J are TRBV10-3 and TRBJ2-3; the D gene is possibly TRBD2 (5 bases). The CDR3 totals 14 residues. The V and J ends lost 11 bases and 0 bases respectively, with 15 bases between them. Per germline, CDR1 ENHRY and CDR2 SYGVKD.

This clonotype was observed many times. CDR3 sequence (DNA): TGTGCCACCAGCAGAAGACTAGCGGGGGGGCCGGATACGCAGTATTTT. Translated, it gives CATSRRLAGGPDTQYF. The genes are TRBV15 and TRBJ2-3; 14 bases map to TRBD2. From germline, CDR1 is LNHNV and CDR2 YYDKDF (reference sequence). V trimming: 2 bases; J trimming: 6 bases; junction bases outside the gene matches: 4. There are 16 residues in the CDR3.

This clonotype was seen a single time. The CDR3: CASSQTTLRLAGGNEQFF. CDR3 coding DNA: TGTGCCAGCAGCCAGACGACCCTAAGACTAGCGGGGGGTAATGAGCAGTTCTTC. V usage is TRBV5-5 and J usage is TRBJ2-1; TRBD2 matches 13 bases. The CDR3 sequence is 18 residues long. V lost 4 bases, J lost 7 bases, and 14 bases stayed unmatched. Germline V gene data show CDR1 as SGHKS and CDR2 as YYEKEE (reference sequence).

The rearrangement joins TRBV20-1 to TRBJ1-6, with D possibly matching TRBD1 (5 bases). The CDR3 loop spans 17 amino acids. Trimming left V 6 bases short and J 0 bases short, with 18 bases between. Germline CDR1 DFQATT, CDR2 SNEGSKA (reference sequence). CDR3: CSARGRGGSSYNSPLHF. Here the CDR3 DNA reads TGCAGTGCCCGAGGTCGGGGCGGTAGCTCCTATAATTCACCCCTCCACTTT.

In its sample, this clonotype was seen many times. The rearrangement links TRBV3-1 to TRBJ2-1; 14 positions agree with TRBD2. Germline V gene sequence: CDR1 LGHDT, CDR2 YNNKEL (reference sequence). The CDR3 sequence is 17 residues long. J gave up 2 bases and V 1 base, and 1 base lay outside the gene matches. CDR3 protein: CASSQVTSGGAYNEQFF. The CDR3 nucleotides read TGTGCCAGCAGCCAAGTGACTAGCGGGGGGGCCTACAATGAGCAGTTCTTC.

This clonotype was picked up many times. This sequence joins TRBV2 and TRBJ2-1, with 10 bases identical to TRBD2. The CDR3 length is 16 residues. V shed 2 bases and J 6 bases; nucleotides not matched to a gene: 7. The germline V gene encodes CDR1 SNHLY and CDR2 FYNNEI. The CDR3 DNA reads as TGTGCCAGCAGTGAATTAACTAGCGGGAACCCCAATGAGCAGTTCTTC. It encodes CASSELTSGNPNEQFF. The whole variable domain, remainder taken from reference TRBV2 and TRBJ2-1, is EPEVTQTPSHQVTQMGQEVILRCVPISNHLYFYWYRQILGQKVEFLVSFYNNEISEKSEIFDDQFSVERPDGSNFTLKIRSTKLEDSAMYFCASSELTSGNPNEQFFGPGTRLTVL.

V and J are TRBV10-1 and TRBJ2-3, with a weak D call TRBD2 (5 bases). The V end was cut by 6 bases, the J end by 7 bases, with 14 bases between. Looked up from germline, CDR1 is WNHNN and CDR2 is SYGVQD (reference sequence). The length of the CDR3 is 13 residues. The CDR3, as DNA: TGCGCCAGCAGCAGAGAGCCGGGATATACGCAGTATTTT. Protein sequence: CASSREPGYTQYF.

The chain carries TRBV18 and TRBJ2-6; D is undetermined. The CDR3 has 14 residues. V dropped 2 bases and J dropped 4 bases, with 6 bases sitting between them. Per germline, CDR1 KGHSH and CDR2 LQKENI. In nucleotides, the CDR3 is TGTGCCAGCTCACCAAACAACGGGGCCAACGTCCTGACTTTC. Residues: CASSPNNGANVLTF.